This T cell receptor (beta chain) was found in a study of blood T cell repertoires in COVID-19. The wider study: Acute and convalescent COVID-19 specimens originated in the United States, Italy and Spain. The analysed material was cDNA or gDNA that came from T cells, B-cell-depleted T cells, or PBMCs.

How the authors handled the data: For nucleated cells, counts were estimated from reference gene primer amplification. The data were produced by immunoSEQ multiplex PCR, yet TCRdb's version contains in-frame clones alone and is incomplete. D and trimming were read from the DNA, whereas the V and J calls and clone size are those reported in that table. This sample has 300,000 to 400,000 clones, with around 87% found just once. V gave up 1 base and J gave up 0 bases, with 7 bases separating them. Germline CDR1 reads MNHNS; CDR2 reads SASEGT. The CDR3 is 14 amino acids. The gene calls are TRBV6-1 and TRBJ2-7, with D uncertain. The receptor comes from a human donor in a cohort sampled during active COVID-19. The sequenced material came from peripheral blood. CDR3 sequence (DNA): TGTGCCAGCAGTGAAGGCGGAAGCTCCTACGAGCAGTACTTC. This translates into CASSEGGSSYEQYF.